These 23 T cell receptor beta chains came from one sample sequenced in a study of blood T cells in healthy people across ages. A second PCR, run for about 7 to 11 cycles, used a sample-barcoded 5' primer plus a J-beta primer mix. TCRdb ran MiXCR on the 5' RACE reads and lists one entry per CDR3 protein. The sample includes some 700,000 distinct CDR3 sequences, approximately 43% of them seen just once. The sample taken for sequencing was blood. These receptors were obtained from a woman aged 55-69 years in good health.

This clonotype was seen a few times. This chain connects TRBV13 to TRBJ2-7; D is perhaps TRBD2 (7 bases). The CDR3 sequence is 13 residues long. Germline V gene lookup returns CDR1 PRHDT and CDR2 FYEKMQ (reference sequence). V gave up 11 bases and J gave up 3 bases, with 17 bases separating them. CDR3 sequence reads: CASRGGWDYEQYF. Here the CDR3 DNA reads TGTGCCTCGAGGGGGGGGTGGGACTACGAGCAGTACTTC. Full variable domain (outside the CDR3, taken from reference TRBV13 and TRBJ2-7): AAGVIQSPRHLIKEKRETATLKCYPIPRHDTVYWYQQGPGQDPQFLISFYEKMQSDKGSIPDRFSAQQFSDYHSELNMSSLELGDSALYFCASRGGWDYEQYFGPGTRLTVT.

This chain joins TRBV5-1 and TRBJ1-1, with 8 bases matching TRBD1. The V gene end was trimmed by 5 bases and the J gene end by 6 bases; junction bases not matched to a gene: 18. CDR1 and CDR2 from the germline V gene are SGHRS and YFSETQ. This CDR3 is 17 amino acids long. This CDR3 is CASSDLFQTGVVSEAFF. The CDR3 DNA reads as TGCGCCAGCAGTGATTTGTTTCAGACAGGGGTTGTCTCTGAAGCTTTCTTT.

This clonotype was counted between two and nine times. V and J are TRBV7-2 and TRBJ2-1, with 9 nucleotides matching TRBD1. J gave up 5 bases and V 3 bases, and 2 bases lay outside the gene matches. The V gene's germline CDR1 is SGHTA and CDR2 FQGNSA. CDR3 length equals 14 residues. The CDR3 DNA follows: TGTGCCAGCAGCTTCCGACAGGGGGACAATGAGCAGTTCTTC. This encodes CASSFRQGDNEQFF.

There are a few counts of this clonotype. Here the CDR3 reads CASSSRDPDGYTF. In DNA form, the CDR3 reads TGTGCCAGCAGTTCCCGGGACCCAGATGGCTACACCTTC. The chain combines TRBV6-2 or TRBV6-3 with TRBJ1-2, with D tentatively TRBD1 (5 bases). Trimming stripped 4 bases from V and 6 bases from J, with 12 bases between. This CDR3 spans 13 amino acids. CDR1 is MNHEY and CDR2 is SVGEGT in the germline V gene.

The chain couples TRBV20-1 to TRBJ2-3; 10 bases agree with TRBD2. Germline CDR1 and CDR2: DFQATT and SNEGSKA (reference sequence). Germline trimming cut 3 bases from V and 0 bases from J; bases unmatched to any gene: 9. The CDR3 has 17 amino acids. Written as DNA, the CDR3 is TGCAGTGCTAGGTCTCCAGCGGGGGGGAGGAGCACAGATACGCAGTATTTT. Amino acids: CSARSPAGGRSTDTQYF.

Many counts were recorded for this clonotype. CDR3 nucleotide sequence: TGCGCCAGCAGCTTGGGACAGGAACTCTACAATGAGCAGTTCTTC. Protein product: CASSLGQELYNEQFF. This chain uses TRBV5-1 with TRBJ2-1; D is possibly TRBD1 (6 bases). V was pared by 0 bases and J by 3 bases, with 10 bases between. From germline, CDR1 is SGHRS and CDR2 YFSETQ. This CDR3 has 15 amino acids. Looking up the rest from reference TRBV5-1 and TRBJ2-1 gives the full variable domain: KAGVTQTPRYLIKTRGQQVTLSCSPISGHRSVSWYQQTPGQGLQFLFEYFSETQRNKGNFPGRFSGRQFSNSRSEMNVSTLELGDSALYLCASSLGQELYNEQFFGPGTRLTVL.

The chain employs TRBV13 and TRBJ2-7; TRBD2 matches 7 bases. The length of the CDR3 is 15 residues. Germline lookup yields CDR1 PRHDT and CDR2 FYEKMQ (reference sequence). Trimming cost V 5 bases and J 2 bases; bases outside gene matches: 9. The CDR3 coding sequence is TGTGCCAGCAGCCCCGATCGGGGGGTGACCTACGAGCAGTACTTC. Its translation: CASSPDRGVTYEQYF.

The chain uses TRBV20-1 and TRBJ2-1; 11 bases match TRBD2. Germline-derived CDR1 and CDR2 are DFQATT and SNEGSKA (reference sequence). With V trimmed by 5 bases and J by 2 bases, 5 bases remained unmatched. This CDR3 region has 15 residues. In nucleotides, the CDR3 is TGCAGTGCTGTGACTAGCGGGAACCCCTACAATGAGCAGTTCTTC. Encoded protein: CSAVTSGNPYNEQFF.

The chain combines TRBV12-3 or TRBV12-4 with TRBJ1-1; 10 bases fit TRBD1. J gave up 7 bases and V 4 bases, and 6 bases lay outside the gene matches. The length of the CDR3 is 14 residues. DNA for the CDR3: TGTGCCAGCAGTTCCCGACAGGGGGCGGGTGAAGCTTTCTTT. This codes for CASSSRQGAGEAFF.

As to this clonotype: At one end the junction does not follow the germline gene, possibly because of a read error. This rearrangement joins TRBV6-2 or TRBV6-3 to TRBJ2-5; TRBD1 aligns across 7 bases. Looked up from germline, CDR1 is MNHEY and CDR2 is SVGEGT. This CDR3 is 16 amino acids long. For the CDR3, the DNA is TGTGCCAGCAGCCAAGGGACAGTCCTACTCCAAGAGGCCCAGTACTTC. Translated, it gives CASSQGTVLLQEAQYF.

The rearrangement joins TRBV7-3 to TRBJ1-5; D remains ambiguous. V was clipped by 8 bases and J by 8 bases, with 4 bases between them. The CDR3 consists of 9 residues. CDR1 is SGHTA and CDR2 is FQGTGA in the germline V gene. The CDR3 here is CASEKPQHF. CDR3 nucleotide sequence: TGTGCCAGCGAGAAGCCCCAGCATTTT.

This clonotype was counted between two and nine times. This chain connects TRBV7-3 to TRBJ1-2, with D possibly TRBD1 on 5 matching bases. V was trimmed by 1 base and J by 9 bases, leaving 12 bases between them. The CDR3 covers 13 residues. Germline V lookup: CDR1 SGHTA, CDR2 FQGTGA. CDR3 amino acids: CASSLRTQESYTF. For the CDR3, the DNA is TGTGCCAGCAGCTTAAGGACACAAGAGAGCTACACCTTC.

This clonotype showed up just a few times. This chain uses TRBV7-6 with TRBJ1-2, with D possibly being TRBD1 (6 bases). From germline, CDR1 is SGHVS and CDR2 FNYEAQ. The CDR3 spans 15 residues. The V and J ends lost 1 base and 6 bases respectively, with 15 bases between them. CDR3 sequence: CASSLGVGAADGYTF. In nucleotides, the CDR3 is TGTGCCAGCAGCTTAGGAGTGGGGGCGGCAGATGGCTACACCTTC.

This clonotype was observed a handful of times. In DNA, the CDR3 is TGTGCCAGCAGCTTAACTAGCTTGTGGGAGAATGAGCAGTTCTTC. It translates to CASSLTSLWENEQFF. The chain is built from TRBV9 and TRBJ2-1, with D possibly TRBD2 on 6 matching bases. Per germline, CDR1 SGDLS and CDR2 YYNGEE. V lost 4 bases to trimming and J lost 7 bases, with 18 bases between them. The CDR3 extends over 15 amino acids. Supplemented by reference TRBV9 and TRBJ2-1, the full variable domain reads DSGVTQTPKHLITATGQRVTLRCSPRSGDLSVYWYQQSLDQGLQFLIQYYNGEERAKGNILERFSAQQFPDLHSELNLSSLELGDSALYFCASSLTSLWENEQFFGPGTRLTVL.

V and J are TRBV12-3 or TRBV12-4 and TRBJ2-1; 13 positions agree with TRBD2. V gave up 6 bases and J gave up 7 bases; unmatched junction bases: 6. CDR3 length equals 15 residues. This chain's CDR3 is CASRMTSGGLNEQFF. DNA for the CDR3: TGTGCCAGCAGGATGACTAGCGGGGGGCTTAATGAGCAGTTCTTC.

As for this clonotype: This could be a read error, since a much larger clone is one nucleotide away. The rearrangement uses TRBV7-7 and TRBJ2-5, with D hard to call. In germline, CDR1 is SSHAT, CDR2 FNYEAQ (reference sequence). This CDR3 is 13 amino acids long. CDR3 bases: TGTGCTAGCAGCTTAGATGACCGTACGACCCAGTACTTC. It encodes CASSLDDRTTQYF.

The gene calls are TRBV7-6 and TRBJ1-4; D is perhaps TRBD1 (6 bases). Germline V gene lookup returns CDR1 SGHVS and CDR2 FNYEAQ. CDR3 length equals 16 residues. Trimming took 1 base from V and 4 from J, leaving 13 bases between them. The CDR3 DNA reads as TGTGCCAGCAGCTTAGGCGGGGGGCATTTTAATGAAAAACTGTTTTTT. Its protein is CASSLGGGHFNEKLFF.

V and J are TRBV3-1 and TRBJ1-2, with D unresolved. The length of the CDR3 is 18 residues. In germline, CDR1 is LGHDT, CDR2 YNNKEL (reference sequence). V was clipped by 0 bases and J by 5 bases, with 22 bases between them. CDR3 region: CASSQEGRVGGGPYGYTF. In DNA form, the CDR3 reads TGTGCCAGCAGCCAAGAGGGGAGAGTCGGCGGAGGACCTTATGGCTACACCTTC.

Worth noting for this clonotype: This could be a read error, since a much larger clone is one nucleotide away. The V gene is TRBV7-8, the J gene TRBJ2-1; D uncertain. The better agreement between TRBJ2-7 and the DNA end casts doubt on the J call. The CDR3 is made up of 14 amino acids. Germline-derived CDR1 and CDR2 are SGHVS and FQNEAQ. Written as DNA, the CDR3 is TGTGCCAGCAGCTTTAGCCTTTCCTACAATGAGCAGTACTTC. Protein product: CASSFSLSYNEQYF.

This sequence joins TRBV5-1 and TRBJ2-6; 8 nucleotides agree with TRBD1. This CDR3 comprises 16 residues. The V segment lost 0 bases and the J segment 2 bases; nucleotides outside the gene matches: 1. Germline assignment: CDR1 SGHRS and CDR2 YFSETQ. The CDR3: CASSLGDRTGANVLTF. For the CDR3, the DNA is TGCGCCAGCAGCTTGGGGGACAGGACTGGGGCCAACGTCCTGACTTTC.

The table lists this clonotype with a few counts. V and J are TRBV5-1 and TRBJ2-5; 9 positions match TRBD2. Germline CDR1 reads SGHRS; CDR2 reads YFSETQ. V was pared by 0 bases and J by 5 bases, with 2 bases of the junction left unmatched. This CDR3 region has 14 residues. DNA of the CDR3: TGCGCCAGCAGCTTGGAGCTAGCGGGGGAGACCCAGTACTTC. Translation: CASSLELAGETQYF.

This clonotype has more than one count but fewer than ten. The chain employs TRBV20-1 and TRBJ1-2; TRBD1 might be the D (5 bases). The CDR3 is 14 residues long. Germline CDR1 is DFQATT and CDR2 is SNEGSKA (reference sequence). With 0 bases removed from V and 0 bases from J, the gap between germline ends came to 8 bases. In DNA, the CDR3 is TGCAGTGCTAGAGACACAGGAGCTAACTATGGCTACACCTTC. It is translated as CSARDTGANYGYTF.

Note on this clonotype: The germline gene is not matched at one end of the junction; a read error may be the cause. The gene calls are TRBV9 and TRBJ2-1; 13 positions agree with TRBD2. CDR1 is SGDLS, CDR2 YYNGEE, per germline. The CDR3 length is 17 residues. The CDR3 DNA reads as TGTGCCAGTAGCCTCGGACTAGCGGGAGAGGTTTACAATGAGCAGTCCTTC. This translates into CASSLGLAGEVYNEQSF.